The rows below give T cell receptor beta chains drawn from one sample of a study of blood T cell repertoires in COVID-19. This table comes from immunoSEQ multiplex PCR, and its TCRdb copy is limited to in-frame clones, with some not included. Counted here are around 300,000 clones, around four fifths occurring once; the ten biggest clones make up approximately 4.1%. The sample taken for sequencing was peripheral blood. The receptors were sampled from a woman in her 50s with active or convalescent COVID-19. CDR3s include the opening cysteine and the closing phenylalanine or tryptophan. D genes are given only for firm matches. Size values are once, few and many counts, or a class for expanded clones, and some rows have none.

D	J	size	V	length	DNA	CDR3
TRBD1	TRBJ2-7	.	TRBV6-5	14	TGTGCCAGCAGTATGGGACAGGCGATCTACGAGCAGTACTTC	CASSMGQAIYEQYF
.	TRBJ1-6	.	TRBV28	15	TGTGCCAGCAGGTCACCAGCCCCGGGTGGTTCACCCCTCCACTTT	CASRSPAPGGSPLHF
.	TRBJ1-2	.	TRBV29-1	13	TGCAGCGCCTGGGCAGGGTTTCGGAATGGCTACACCTTC	CSAWAGFRNGYTF
.	TRBJ2-3	once	TRBV1	15	TGCACCAGCAGCCGACTAGCGGGAAACCCAGATACGCAGTATTTT	CTSSRLAGNPDTQYF
TRBD1	TRBJ2-7	.	TRBV27	14	TGTGCCAGCAGTTTAATAGGACAGGGCTACGAGCAGTACTTC	CASSLIGQGYEQYF
.	TRBJ1-6	few	TRBV27	13	TGTGCCAGCAGTTTTGGGGGCGTTTCACCCCTCCACTTT	CASSFGGVSPLHF
TRBD1	TRBJ1-4	.	TRBV6-1	16	TGTGCCAGCAGTGAGGGACGGACAGGGCCCCGGGAAAAACTGTTTTTT	CASSEGRTGPREKLFF
TRBD2	TRBJ2-7	.	TRBV7-9	16	TGTGCCAGCAGCCCGAGATTAGCGGGAGGCCCGAGTGAGCAGTACTTC	CASSPRLAGGPSEQYF
.	TRBJ1-5	.	TRBV6-2/TRBV6-3	12	TGTGCCAGCAGCCTAGTGTATCAGCCCCAGCATTTT	CASSLVYQPQHF
TRBD1	TRBJ1-2	.	TRBV6-5	14	TGTGCCAGCAGTCCAGACAGGGGGGGTTATGGCTACACCTTC	CASSPDRGGYGYTF
.	TRBJ1-1	.	TRBV29-1	13	TGCAGCGTTGGGGGCGTCTTGAACACTGAAGCTTTCTTT	CSVGGVLNTEAFF
TRBD1	TRBJ1-1	once	TRBV7-9	14	TGTGCCAGCAGCGGACAGGCGAGGGGCACTGAAGCTTTCTTT	CASSGQARGTEAFF
.	TRBJ1-1	few	TRBV28	15	TGTGCCAGCAGTTCCGCGGGGGTTCTCAACACTGAAGCTTTCTTT	CASSSAGVLNTEAFF
.	TRBJ1-1	.	TRBV5-5	13	TGTGCCAGCAGCTTGAGTAATGAGGAGGAGGCTTTCTTT	CASSLSNEEEAFF
.	TRBJ2-7	.	TRBV6-1	16	TGTGCCAGCAGTGAATGGGAAGGGGTGGGATCCTACGAGCAGTACTTC	CASSEWEGVGSYEQYF
TRBD1	TRBJ1-3	.	TRBV18	18	TGTGCCAGCTCACCAAAGGCGGCCATGACAGGGTACGGAAACACCATATATTTT	CASSPKAAMTGYGNTIYF
TRBD1	TRBJ2-1	.	TRBV6-5	13	TGTGCCAGCAGCCGGACAGGTCGCAATGAGCAGTTCTTC	CASSRTGRNEQFF
.	TRBJ1-1	once	TRBV27	15	TGTGCCAGCAGCCATTTTCAGGGGTATATCACTGAAGCTTTCTTT	CASSHFQGYITEAFF
TRBD1	TRBJ1-2	.	TRBV28	13	TGTGCCAGCAGTTCGCAGGGGGCTCGTGGCTACACCTTC	CASSSQGARGYTF
.	TRBJ2-7	.	TRBV5-6	13	TGTGCCAGCAGCCCTAAGCCGCTCTACGAGCAGTACTTC	CASSPKPLYEQYF
TRBD1	TRBJ2-7	.	TRBV28	14	TGTGCCAGCAGAGGGGGACAGGCTCGATACGAGCAGTACTTC	CASRGGQARYEQYF
.	TRBJ2-4	.	TRBV5-4	14	TGTGCCAGCAGCTCTTTGGGGGCGGGTGACATTCAGTACTTC	CASSSLGAGDIQYF
.	TRBJ1-3	few	TRBV5-5	20	TGTGCCAGCAGCAAGGGTAGCCAGGGCCATCTGAAGAGCTCTGGAAACACCATATATTTT	CASSKGSQGHLKSSGNTIYF
.	TRBJ1-5	.	TRBV11-1	15	TGTGCCAGCGTCCGTGGAGGGCCGCCCAATCAGCCCCAGCATTTT	CASVRGGPPNQPQHF
TRBD1	TRBJ2-5	.	TRBV7-9	16	TGTGCCAGCAGCCGACCAGGGGGCCCCATTGGGGAGACCCAGTACTTC	CASSRPGGPIGETQYF
.	TRBJ2-3	once	TRBV6-1	15	TGTGCCAGCAGTGAAAGGGGGGGAAGCACAGATACGCAGTATTTT	CASSERGGSTDTQYF
TRBD1	TRBJ1-3	.	TRBV10-1	16	TGCGCCAGCAGTGAGCCTACAGGGGGAGGTGGAAACACCATATATTTT	CASSEPTGGGGNTIYF
.	TRBJ1-1	.	TRBV19	15	TGTGCCAGTAGTTATCCCCGAAAGCAGGGAAGTAAAGCTTTCTTT	CASSYPRKQGSKAFF
TRBD1	TRBJ1-3	.	TRBV19	15	TGTGCCAGTAGTACACAGGGGGGCACTGGAAACACCATATATTTT	CASSTQGGTGNTIYF
.	TRBJ1-3	.	TRBV7-2	17	TGTGCCAGCAGCCTTAAGACCGTGTGGGGCAAAGGAAACACCATATATTTT	CASSLKTVWGKGNTIYF
.	TRBJ2-3	.	TRBV5-1	13	TGCGCCAGCAGCTTGTCAGGGCCAGATACGCAGTATTTT	CASSLSGPDTQYF
TRBD2	TRBJ2-3	.	TRBV11-2	14	TGTGCCAGCAGCTTAACTAGCGGGCCAGATACGCAGTATTTT	CASSLTSGPDTQYF
.	TRBJ1-2	.	TRBV18	14	TGTGCCAGCTCACCACCGGCCCACGGAGGTGGCTACACCTTC	CASSPPAHGGGYTF
.	TRBJ1-4	.	TRBV5-5	15	TGTGCCAGCAGCCTGGGGCCCGCAACTAATGAAAAACTGTTTTTT	CASSLGPATNEKLFF
TRBD1	TRBJ2-1	.	TRBV5-1	17	TGCGCCAGCAGCTTGGGTAAGGACAGGGTTTACGGGAATGAGCAGTTCTTC	CASSLGKDRVYGNEQFF
TRBD2	TRBJ2-1	.	TRBV9	15	TGTGCCAGCAGCGCTCGGGAGGGTGTCTACAATGAGCAGTTCTTC	CASSAREGVYNEQFF
.	TRBJ2-3	once	TRBV6-1	15	TGTGCCAGCAGTGAATATCACAGGAGCACAGATACGCAGTATTTT	CASSEYHRSTDTQYF
TRBD2	TRBJ2-7	.	TRBV6-2/TRBV6-3	14	TGTGCCAGCAGCCCCAGCGGGAGCTCCTACGAGCAGTACTTC	CASSPSGSSYEQYF
.	TRBJ1-1	.	TRBV27	17	TGTGCCAGCAGTATCTTCGGGAGGGCCAACCTGAACACTGAAGCTTTCTTT	CASSIFGRANLNTEAFF
TRBD2	TRBJ2-1	.	TRBV24-1	15	TGTGCCACCAGTGAGCCGGGACTACCTAAGAATGAGCAGTTCTTC	CATSEPGLPKNEQFF
TRBD1	TRBJ1-6	.	TRBV9	16	TGTGCCAGCAGCGTAGCCGCGGGGGACAGGGAGTCACCCCTCCACTTT	CASSVAAGDRESPLHF
TRBD2	TRBJ2-1	.	TRBV28	14	TGTGCCAGCAGTTTAGCGGGAGTTTACAATGAGCAGTTCTTC	CASSLAGVYNEQFF
TRBD2	TRBJ2-1	.	TRBV5-4	20	TGTGCCAGCAGCTTTGCCCCAGGGACTAGCGGTATCAGCTCCTACAATGAGCAGTTCTTC	CASSFAPGTSGISSYNEQFF
.	TRBJ1-2	.	TRBV27	13	TGTGCCAGCAGTATCGGGAGATTCTATGGCTACACCTTC	CASSIGRFYGYTF
TRBD1	TRBJ2-7	few	TRBV6-2/TRBV6-3	14	TGTGCCAGCAGTTTCACAGGGGAAACCTACGAGCAGTACTTC	CASSFTGETYEQYF